The sample holds a few counts of the clone carrying this T cell receptor beta chain. Trimming at V came to 6 bases and at J to 4 bases, leaving 11 bases not matched to a gene. Germline CDR1 SQVTM, CDR2 ANQGSEA. The length of the CDR3 is 15 residues. These data originate in a study of T-cell reconstitution after alpha-beta-depleted transplantation in children. TCRbeta library construction was performed incorporating unique molecular identifiers. MiXCR, applied by TCRdb to the PCR reads, yields one record per CDR3 protein. Here the sample spans roughly 610,000 distinct CDR3 sequences, roughly 10% being singletons.

The receptor's source is a human donor who donated a stem cell graft to a child with acute myeloid leukemia. The chain has TRBV29-1 and TRBJ2-3; 9 nucleotides match TRBD2. The source was PBMCs from the stem cell graft donor, collected from the stem cell graft. CDR3 nucleotide sequence: TGCAGCGTCGGTCCGGCGGGAGGGACTGCAGATACGCAGTATTTT. Its translation is CSVGPAGGTADTQYF.